This entry lists 27 T cell receptor beta chains sequenced from one sample in a study of a mutant IDH1 vaccine in newly diagnosed glioma. The protocol was immunoSEQ multiplex PCR, while the TCRdb copy is restricted to in-frame clones and leaves out a portion. The sample lists tens of thousands of clones, around four fifths occurring once. Specified time point: baseline, week 1 (first vaccination visit). Treatment meaning: pre-vaccination baseline after standard-of-care therapy. The sequenced sample was PBMCs, obtained from a glioma patient treated with radiotherapy, temozolomide or both. All receptors derive from a woman aged 50 to 60 with glioma.

This clone was counted a few times. The chain is built from TRBV7-2 and TRBJ1-2; D not resolved. Germline V gene lookup returns CDR1 SGHTA and CDR2 FQGNSA. Trimming cost V 1 base and J 8 bases, with 17 bases left between them. The CDR3 contains 15 residues. The CDR3 coding sequence is TGTGCCAGCAGCTTAGTGGCGGGATCGGCCGGCGGCTACACCTTC. This encodes CASSLVAGSAGGYTF.

The chain has TRBV4-1 and TRBJ1-5, with unresolved D. The germline V and J ends were trimmed by 1 base and 0 bases, with 10 bases remaining between them. The CDR3 has 16 amino acids. Germline V gene sequence: CDR1 MGHRA, CDR2 YSYEKL. CDR3 DNA: TGCGCCAGCAGCCAAGCGGCCATAGATAGCAATCAGCCCCAGCATTTT. This sequence encodes CASSQAAIDSNQPQHF.

J is TRBJ2-1 and V is TRBV6-1; D unresolved. This CDR3 has 13 residues. The V end was cut by 4 bases, the J end by 5 bases, with 9 bases between. The V gene's germline CDR1 is MNHNS and CDR2 SASEGT. The CDR3 DNA is TGTGCCAGCAGTGCCATGCCTGACAATGAGCAGTTCTTC. It encodes CASSAMPDNEQFF.

The V and J genes are TRBV2 and TRBJ2-7; 10 bases align to TRBD2. The CDR3 sequence is 16 residues long. Trimming at V came to 6 bases and at J to 4 bases, leaving 12 bases not matched to a gene. The germline CDR1 and CDR2 sequences are SNHLY and FYNNEI. The CDR3 loop reads CASSHAPSGGTYEQYF. DNA for the CDR3: TGTGCCAGCAGCCACGCCCCTAGCGGGGGAACTTACGAGCAGTACTTC. The variable domain in full, completed from reference TRBV2 and TRBJ2-7, reads EPEVTQTPSHQVTQMGQEVILRCVPISNHLYFYWYRQILGQKVEFLVSFYNNEISEKSEIFDDQFSVERPDGSNFTLKIRSTKLEDSAMYFCASSHAPSGGTYEQYFGPGTRLTVT.

The chain combines TRBV19 with TRBJ1-4, with 7 bases matching TRBD1. Trimming removed 2 bases from V and 0 bases from J; junction bases left unmatched: 0. Germline CDR1 LNHDA, CDR2 SQIVND (reference sequence). The CDR3 has 15 residues. CDR3: CASSIQGATNEKLFF. The DNA for the CDR3 is TGTGCCAGTAGTATACAGGGGGCAACTAATGAAAAACTGTTTTTT.

This clone was picked up one time. This sequence joins TRBV5-1 and TRBJ2-1; D is uncertain. The V end was cut by 0 bases, the J end by 4 bases, with 2 bases between. This CDR3 is built from 12 residues. Germline assignment: CDR1 SGHRS and CDR2 YFSETQ. The CDR3, as DNA: TGCGCCAGCAGCTTGGAATACAATGAGCAGTTCTTC. Translated: CASSLEYNEQFF.

The chain recombines TRBV5-1 with TRBJ1-2; the D gene is possibly TRBD1 (6 bases). The ends were cut back, 4 bases at V and 4 bases at J, with 14 bases in the middle. CDR1 SGHRS and CDR2 YFSETQ come from the germline V gene. The CDR3 sequence is 14 residues long. Written as DNA, the CDR3 is TGCGCCAGCAGCCTCAGGGGTGCGGGCTATGGCTACACCTTC. This sequence encodes CASSLRGAGYGYTF.

The chain has TRBV13 and TRBJ1-4; D not resolved. CDR1 and CDR2 from the germline V gene are PRHDT and FYEKMQ (reference sequence). This CDR3 is 15 amino acids long. Trimming shortened V by 3 bases and J by 0 bases, and 8 bases separated the two germline ends. The CDR3 loop is CASSLTAATNEKLFF. As DNA, the CDR3 is TGTGCCAGCAGCTTGACGGCAGCAACTAATGAAAAACTGTTTTTT. Based on the CDR3 plus reference TRBV13 and TRBJ1-4, the full variable domain is AAGVIQSPRHLIKEKRETATLKCYPIPRHDTVYWYQQGPGQDPQFLISFYEKMQSDKGSIPDRFSAQQFSDYHSELNMSSLELGDSALYFCASSLTAATNEKLFFGSGTQLSVL.

The J gene is TRBJ2-7, the V gene TRBV19; 11 bases are a match to TRBD2. Germline-derived CDR1 and CDR2 are LNHDA and SQIVND (reference sequence). The CDR3 totals 15 residues. Trimming took 3 bases from V and 4 from J; bases not matched to a gene: 5. The CDR3 here is CASSIALAGGYEQYF. CDR3 coding DNA: TGTGCCAGTAGTATTGCCCTAGCGGGGGGTTACGAGCAGTACTTC.

This rearrangement joins TRBV19 to TRBJ1-2; D not certain. Trimming stripped 3 bases from V and 4 bases from J, with 15 bases between. Germline V lookup: CDR1 LNHDA, CDR2 SQIVND (reference sequence). This CDR3 contains 15 residues. The CDR3 spells CASSIVLTTIYGYTF. CDR3 nucleotides: TGTGCCAGTAGTATTGTCTTGACAACTATCTATGGCTACACCTTC. Full variable domain (rest looked up from reference TRBV19 and TRBJ1-2): DGGITQSPKYLFRKEGQNVTLSCEQNLNHDAMYWYRQDPGQGLRLIYYSQIVNDFQKGDIAEGYSVSREKKESFPLTVTSAQKNPTAFYLCASSIVLTTIYGYTFGSGTRLTVV.

This clone was detected a few times. The chain recombines TRBV5-6 with TRBJ1-1; D possibly corresponds to TRBD1 (5 bases). This CDR3 comprises 15 residues. CDR1 and CDR2 from the germline V gene are SGHDT and YYEEEE. Between the trimmed V and J ends, which lost 1 base and 0 bases, there was a span of 10 bases. DNA for the CDR3: TGTGCCAGCAGCTTGCCGGACACCATGAACACTGAAGCTTTCTTT. Translation: CASSLPDTMNTEAFF.

This chain connects TRBV5-1 to TRBJ2-2; D is possibly TRBD1 (6 bases). The ends were cut back, 6 bases at V and 3 bases at J, with 15 bases in the middle. The V gene's germline CDR1 is SGHRS and CDR2 YFSETQ. The CDR3 has 15 residues. The chain's CDR3 is CASTGGDFYTGELFF. In DNA, the CDR3 is TGCGCCAGCACTGGGGGCGATTTTTACACCGGGGAGCTGTTTTTT.

This rearrangement joins TRBV5-6 to TRBJ1-2; D is possibly TRBD1 (5 bases). Germline assignment: CDR1 SGHDT and CDR2 YYEEEE. This CDR3 has 14 residues. V dropped 5 bases and J dropped 4 bases, with 15 bases sitting between them. CDR3 sequence reads: CASRPTGYGYGYTF. The CDR3 coding sequence is TGTGCCAGCAGACCAACAGGCTACGGCTATGGCTACACCTTC. The full variable domain, with the rest looked up from reference TRBV5-6 and TRBJ1-2, is DAGVTQSPTHLIKTRGQQVTLRCSPKSGHDTVSWYQQALGQGPQFIFQYYEEEERQRGNFPDRFSGHQFPNYSSELNVNALLLGDSALYLCASRPTGYGYGYTFGSGTRLTVV.

Written as DNA, the CDR3 is TGTGCCATCAGGGGCGGGGATACCTACGAGCAGTACTTC. This encodes CAIRGGDTYEQYF. V and J are TRBV10-3 and TRBJ2-7, with a possible D match to TRBD2 (6 bases). From germline, CDR1 is ENHRY and CDR2 SYGVKD. The CDR3 is 13 amino acids. Trimming took off 6 bases at V and 2 bases at J, with 11 bases between the two ends.

The chain carries TRBV6-1 and TRBJ1-5; 7 bases are a match to TRBD1. This CDR3 spans 14 amino acids. V lost 0 bases, J lost 6 bases, and 2 bases stayed unmatched. Germline CDR1 reads MNHNS; CDR2 reads SASEGT. DNA for the CDR3: TGTGCCAGCAGTGAAGCGAACAGGGGTCAGCCCCAGCATTTT. It codes for CASSEANRGQPQHF.

This rearrangement joins TRBV6-5 to TRBJ2-5, with D tentatively TRBD2 (5 bases). The CDR3 loop spans 15 amino acids. The germline gives CDR1 MNHEY, CDR2 SVGAGI. Trimming stripped 0 bases from V and 3 bases from J, with 11 bases between. CDR3 bases: TGTGCCAGCAGTTACTCCGCGGGTCAGGAAGAGACCCAGTACTTC. It is translated as CASSYSAGQEETQYF.

This clone was counted a few times. This sequence joins TRBV4-2 and TRBJ1-2; the match to TRBD1 covers 7 bases. CDR3 length: 15 residues. Trimming took 6 bases from V and 0 from J; bases not matched to a gene: 7. Germline-derived CDR1 and CDR2 are LGHNA and YNFKEQ. DNA for the CDR3: TGTGCCAGCAGACCCAGGACAGGAGCTAACTATGGCTACACCTTC. This codes for CASRPRTGANYGYTF.

This clone has just a few counts. The chain recombines TRBV5-1 with TRBJ1-1; 7 bases line up with TRBD1. After removal of 1 base from V and 1 base from J, the junction contained 19 bases not matched to a gene. From germline, CDR1 is SGHRS and CDR2 YFSETQ. This CDR3 has 20 residues. The CDR3 region is CASSLKNTLTGESENTEAFF. The CDR3 DNA reads as TGCGCCAGCAGCTTGAAAAATACGTTAACAGGGGAGAGCGAGAACACTGAAGCTTTCTTT. Filled out from reference TRBV5-1 and TRBJ1-1, the complete variable domain reads KAGVTQTPRYLIKTRGQQVTLSCSPISGHRSVSWYQQTPGQGLQFLFEYFSETQRNKGNFPGRFSGRQFSNSRSEMNVSTLELGDSALYLCASSLKNTLTGESENTEAFFGQGTRLTVV.

CDR3 loop: CASSPRTGDGYTF. The CDR3 nucleotides are TGTGCCAGCAGCCCCCGGACAGGGGATGGCTACACCTTC. This sequence joins TRBV7-2 and TRBJ1-2; 9 bases are shared with TRBD1. Germline V lookup: CDR1 SGHTA, CDR2 FQGNSA. The CDR3 has 13 residues. V shed 5 bases, J shed 6 bases, and the junction held 4 bases outside the gene matches.

The rearrangement links TRBV27 to TRBJ2-3; 8 positions match TRBD2. After removal of 2 bases from V and 5 bases from J, the junction contained 6 bases not matched to a gene. This CDR3 is 15 amino acids long. In germline, CDR1 is MNHEY, CDR2 SMNVEV (reference sequence). The CDR3 coding sequence is TGTGCCAGCAGTTTACGGGGGGGCCATAGAGATACGCAGTATTTT. This encodes CASSLRGGHRDTQYF.

This clone was observed a few times. The rearrangement joins TRBV6-5 to TRBJ1-2; 9 bases map to TRBD1. With V trimmed by 2 bases and J by 5 bases, 9 bases remained unmatched. Per the germline V gene, CDR1 is MNHEY and CDR2 is SVGAGI. CDR3 length: 16 amino acids. The CDR3 region is CASSYTRTGGGYGYTF. The CDR3, as DNA: TGTGCCAGCAGTTACACAAGAACAGGGGGCGGATATGGCTACACCTTC.

The V and J genes are TRBV18 and TRBJ1-2; 8 bases line up with TRBD1. The ends lost 6 bases at V and 8 bases at J; junction bases unmatched: 14. The CDR3 covers 15 residues. Germline CDR1 and CDR2: KGHSH and LQKENI. The CDR3 DNA sequence: TGTGCCAGCTCGATCCGGGACAGGTTCCCAGGAGGCTACACCTTC. It codes for CASSIRDRFPGGYTF.

V usage is TRBV6-4 and J usage is TRBJ1-4, with D possibly TRBD1 on 5 matching bases. V lost 7 bases, J lost 8 bases, and 20 bases lay in between. This CDR3 comprises 15 residues. Looked up from germline, CDR1 is MRHNA and CDR2 is SNTAGT. CDR3 in DNA: TGTGCCAGCAAACGGGAGAGCCAGGGAGGGGAAAAACTGTTTTTT. Encoded protein: CASKRESQGGEKLFF.

V usage is TRBV7-9 and J usage is TRBJ1-3; a weak D match, TRBD1 (5 bases). Germline V lookup: CDR1 SEHNR, CDR2 FQNEAQ (reference sequence). Between the trimmed V and J ends, which lost 2 bases and 0 bases, there was a span of 14 bases. The length of the CDR3 is 17 residues. The CDR3 spells CASSLPEEGTSGNTIYF. DNA for the CDR3: TGTGCCAGCAGCTTACCAGAGGAAGGGACCTCTGGAAACACCATATATTTT.

This chain joins TRBV5-1 and TRBJ1-6, with D possibly TRBD1 on 5 matching bases. CDR1 and CDR2 (germline): SGHRS, YFSETQ. This CDR3 comprises 17 residues. Trimming cost V 0 bases and J 1 base, with 11 bases left between them. CDR3 amino acids: CASSLAGVPSYNSPLHF. DNA for the CDR3: TGCGCCAGCAGCTTGGCGGGGGTCCCGTCCTATAATTCACCCCTCCACTTT.

The chain has TRBV7-2 and TRBJ2-7; 7 nucleotides agree with TRBD1. The CDR3 runs to 15 residues. The V gene's germline CDR1 is SGHTA and CDR2 FQGNSA. J gave up 4 bases and V 2 bases, and 8 bases lay outside the gene matches. The CDR3 loop reads CASSLMGTDPYEQYF. The CDR3 DNA follows: TGTGCCAGCAGCTTAATGGGGACAGATCCTTACGAGCAGTACTTC.

The chain uses TRBV5-6 and TRBJ2-5; 9 nucleotides align to TRBD1. Germline V lookup: CDR1 SGHDT, CDR2 YYEEEE. The ends lost 1 base at V and 5 bases at J; junction bases unmatched: 12. CDR3 size: 17 residues. In DNA form, the CDR3 reads TGTGCCAGCAGCTTGACGGGACAGGGTGGATCGAGGGAGACCCAGTACTTC. It yields the protein CASSLTGQGGSRETQYF.